The 26 T cell receptor beta chains reported below all come from one sample, sequenced in a study of read filtering for tumor transcriptome and immune sequencing. The library was built from about 400 ng RNA with molecular barcoded adaptors for alpha/delta and beta/gamma chains. TCRdb reprocessed the reads via MiXCR and lists one record per CDR3 protein. The sample lists about 40,000 distinct CDR3 sequences, 10% to 15% occurring once. Sequenced sample: a population of CD138-negative cells sorted from bone marrow. Receptors were obtained from a donor aged 40 or over with multiple myeloma.

This clonotype was recorded at least ten times. This chain connects TRBV28 to TRBJ2-3, with D tentatively TRBD1 or TRBD2 (5 bases each). Germline CDR1 and CDR2: MDHEN and SYDVKM. The CDR3 sequence is 15 residues long. Trimming left V 7 bases short and J 6 bases short, with 20 bases between. The CDR3 DNA reads TGTGCCAGCACAACCGTCCGGGACCAAAGGGATACGCAGTATTTT. Translation: CASTTVRDQRDTQYF.

In its sample, this clonotype was seen a few times. The gene calls are TRBV20-1 and TRBJ1-2; D gene unclear. CDR1 DFQATT and CDR2 SNEGSKA come from the germline V gene (reference sequence). The CDR3 runs 13 residues. The ends were cut back, 2 bases at V and 0 bases at J, with 7 bases in the middle. The CDR3 DNA is TGCAGTGCTAGATGGTCGGCTAACTATGGCTACACCTTC. The encoded protein is CSARWSANYGYTF.

This clonotype appeared many times. The J gene is TRBJ2-2, the V gene TRBV29-1; 8 bases line up with TRBD1. The CDR3 runs to 15 residues. The germline gives CDR1 SQVTM, CDR2 ANQGSEA. The V segment lost 4 bases and the J segment 0 bases; nucleotides outside the gene matches: 4. The CDR3 bases are TGCAGCGTTGCGGGACAGGCGGCGAACACCGGGGAGCTGTTTTTT. This sequence encodes CSVAGQAANTGELFF.

This clonotype was recorded at least ten times. CDR3 amino acids: CSARGDSPYEQYF. The DNA of the CDR3 is TGCAGTGCTAGAGGAGACAGCCCCTACGAGCAGTACTTC. The rearrangement links TRBV20-1 to TRBJ2-7, with a weak D call TRBD1 (5 bases). Deletions cut 1 base from V and 2 bases from J, with 9 bases between. Germline V gene lookup returns CDR1 DFQATT and CDR2 SNEGSKA (reference sequence). The CDR3 spans 13 residues.

Turning to this clonotype: Possible read error: a much larger clone is one base away. The rearrangement uses TRBV7-9 and TRBJ1-5; the D gene is possibly TRBD1 (6 bases). Germline CDR1 SEHNR, CDR2 FQNEAQ (reference sequence). The CDR3 runs 14 residues. The germline V and J ends were trimmed by 4 bases and 4 bases, with 11 bases remaining between them. CDR3 protein: CASSSLGTNQPQHF. The CDR3 nucleotides are TGTGCCAGCAGCTCCCTGGGGACAAATCAGCCCCAGCATTTT.

This clonotype was recorded at least ten times. The V and J genes are TRBV7-2 and TRBJ2-1; 7 bases map to TRBD2. The V gene's germline CDR1 is SGHTA and CDR2 FQGNSA. The CDR3 contains 14 residues. V was pared by 6 bases and J by 5 bases, with 7 bases of the junction left unmatched. The CDR3, as DNA: TGTGCCAGCAGTAGCGGGCAGATCCACAATGAGCAGTTCTTC. Its protein product is CASSSGQIHNEQFF.

Within the sample, this clonotype is medium-sized. The chain has TRBV6-5 and TRBJ1-2, with 8 nucleotides matching TRBD1. V was clipped by 7 bases and J by 1 base; unmatched bases: 5. CDR1 and CDR2 from the germline V gene are MNHEY and SVGAGI. The CDR3 extends over 14 amino acids. CDR3 sequence reads: CASTKTGDNYGYTF. The DNA of the CDR3 is TGTGCCAGCACCAAGACAGGGGATAACTATGGCTACACCTTC.

Only a few counts were recorded for this clonotype. V usage is TRBV6-2 or TRBV6-3 and J usage is TRBJ2-1; 10 bases match TRBD2. J was trimmed by 7 bases and V by 4 bases; bases with no gene match: 13. CDR3 length: 17 residues. The germline V gene encodes CDR1 MNHEY and CDR2 SVGEGT. Here the CDR3 reads CASSSLPLAGGPNEQFF. The CDR3 DNA reads TGTGCCAGCAGTTCATTACCATTAGCGGGGGGCCCTAATGAGCAGTTCTTC.

This clonotype was detected ten times or more. This chain uses TRBV7-2 with TRBJ2-1, with D maybe TRBD2 (6 bases). The CDR3 runs to 15 residues. Germline V gene lookup returns CDR1 SGHTA and CDR2 FQGNSA. Trimming took off 0 bases at V and 4 bases at J, with 10 bases between the two ends. This chain's CDR3 is CASSLASGRYNEQFF. Here the CDR3 DNA reads TGTGCCAGCAGCTTAGCTAGCGGACGATACAATGAGCAGTTCTTC.

This clonotype was detected ten times or more. This chain joins TRBV29-1 and TRBJ2-1, with a possible D match to TRBD2 (7 bases). V lost 6 bases and J 1 base, leaving 13 bases between the germline ends. The CDR3 loop spans 14 amino acids. CDR1 is SQVTM, CDR2 ANQGSEA, per germline. The CDR3 DNA follows: TGCAGCGTGAGGAGGGGGGGGTCCTACAATGAGCAGTTCTTC. Protein sequence: CSVRRGGSYNEQFF.

A word on this clonotype: A much larger clonotype is one base distant, so this may be a read error. The chain employs TRBV12-3 or TRBV12-4 and TRBJ2-7; possibly TRBD2 for D (5 bases). The CDR3 runs to 13 residues. The CDR3 loop is CASSLEEGSELYF. The CDR3 DNA reads TGTGCCAGCAGTTTAGAGGAAGGGAGCGAGCTGTACTTC.

This clonotype was seen ten or more times. The V and J genes are TRBV5-1 and TRBJ2-3; D gene uncertain. V lost 7 bases to trimming and J lost 2 bases, with 17 bases between them. The V gene's germline CDR1 is SGHRS and CDR2 YFSETQ. The CDR3 has 15 residues. The CDR3 region is CASGRDGSYTDTQYF. CDR3 coding DNA: TGCGCCAGCGGAAGGGATGGATCTTACACAGATACGCAGTATTTT.

This clonotype was found many times. One end of the junction varies from germline; a read error may be responsible. V usage is TRBV10-3 and J usage is TRBJ2-5; the match to TRBD1 covers 9 bases. Germline V gene data show CDR1 as ENHRY and CDR2 as SYGVKD. The CDR3 consists of 12 residues. Here the CDR3 DNA reads TGTGCCACGGGACAGGGTTTAGAGACCCAGTACTTT. Amino acids: CATGQGLETQYF.

The sample holds many counts of this clonotype. The chain combines TRBV6-1 with TRBJ1-5, with D uncertain. The CDR3 has 14 residues. Between the trimmed V and J ends, which lost 3 bases and 5 bases, there was a span of 11 bases. Germline CDR1 and CDR2: MNHNS and SASEGT. CDR3: CASSDRHGDQPQHF. As DNA, the CDR3 is TGTGCCAGCAGTGACAGGCATGGCGATCAGCCCCAGCATTTT.

At least ten counts were recorded for this clonotype. This chain joins TRBV20-1 and TRBJ2-7; no reliable D call. Germline-derived CDR1 and CDR2 are DFQATT and SNEGSKA (reference sequence). The CDR3 totals 17 residues. Trimming cost V 1 base and J 0 bases, with 19 bases left between them. The CDR3 sequence is CSARVVSHKETSYEQYF. In DNA form, the CDR3 reads TGCAGTGCTAGAGTGGTTTCTCACAAAGAGACCTCCTACGAGCAGTACTTC.

This clonotype was seen at least ten times. J is TRBJ2-7 and V is TRBV20-1; D call uncertain. V lost 3 bases and J lost 3, with 12 bases in between. Germline CDR1 and CDR2: DFQATT and SNEGSKA (reference sequence). The CDR3 has 13 residues. The DNA for the CDR3 is TGCAGTGCTAGTGGAACCCAAATCTACGAGCAGTACTTC. This codes for CSASGTQIYEQYF.

The table lists this clonotype with many counts. This chain connects TRBV11-2 to TRBJ1-5; 9 positions agree with TRBD1. The V and J ends lost 4 bases and 3 bases, in that order; junction bases with no gene match: 4. The CDR3 extends over 15 amino acids. Per the germline V gene, CDR1 is SGHAT and CDR2 is FQNNGV. The CDR3 sequence is CASSSGQGINQPQHF. The CDR3 nucleotides read TGTGCCAGCAGCTCGGGACAGGGAATCAATCAGCCCCAGCATTTT.

This clonotype appeared many times. The genes are TRBV2 and TRBJ2-1; 7 bases line up with TRBD1. Trimming removed 10 bases from V and 8 bases from J; junction bases left unmatched: 8. This CDR3 comprises 12 residues. Germline CDR1 is SNHLY and CDR2 is FYNNEI. For the CDR3, the DNA is TGTGCCACGGGCAGGGGGAATTATGAGCAGTTCTTC. The encoded protein is CATGRGNYEQFF. Together with reference TRBV2 and TRBJ2-1, the CDR3 gives the full variable domain: EPEVTQTPSHQVTQMGQEVILRCVPISNHLYFYWYRQILGQKVEFLVSFYNNEISEKSEIFDDQFSVERPDGSNFTLKIRSTKLEDSAMYFCATGRGNYEQFFGPGTRLTVL.

This clonotype was seen at least ten times. V and J are TRBV29-1 and TRBJ2-3; 9 bases match TRBD2. The CDR3 runs 13 residues. CDR1 is SQVTM and CDR2 is ANQGSEA in the germline V gene. V dropped 5 bases and J dropped 5; count of bases not matched to a gene: 5. The CDR3 region has the DNA TGCAGCGTTCCCAGCGGGGGGCTAGATACGCAGTATTTT. This encodes CSVPSGGLDTQYF.

Concerning this clonotype: Because the CDR3 is missing its conserved closing phenylalanine or tryptophan, this is likely a read error. The rearrangement links TRBV10-3 to TRBJ2-2; 8 nucleotides match TRBD2. The trim removed 7 bases at V and 1 base at J, leaving 5 bases unmatched. This CDR3 contains 15 residues. CDR1 and CDR2 from the germline V gene are ENHRY and SYGVKD. The CDR3: CAINGGGLNTGELFL. The CDR3 coding sequence is TGTGCCATCAACGGGGGGGGATTGAACACCGGGGAGCTGTTTCTT.

This clonotype appeared many times. The chain uses TRBV12-3 or TRBV12-4 and TRBJ2-7; possibly TRBD1 for D (5 bases). The CDR3 is 14 residues long. V shed 1 base and J shed 5 bases, with 12 bases lying between them. CDR3 protein: CASSLVPGSNEQYF. The DNA for the CDR3 is TGTGCCAGCAGTTTAGTTCCAGGGTCCAACGAGCAGTACTTC.

Remarks on this clonotype: This could be a read error, since a much larger clone is one nucleotide away. The chain joins TRBV7-9 to TRBJ2-1, with TRBD1 matching 9 bases. This CDR3 spans 16 amino acids. CDR1 and CDR2 from the germline V gene are SEHNR and FQNEAQ (reference sequence). CDR3 amino acids: CASSPRQGELYNEQSF. DNA for the CDR3: TGTGCCAGCAGCCCGAGACAGGGGGAGCTCTACAATGAGCAGTCCTTC.

The J gene is TRBJ2-2, the V gene TRBV6-1, with 10 positions matching TRBD2. J was trimmed by 3 bases and V by 9 bases; bases with no gene match: 4. Germline CDR1 MNHNS, CDR2 SASEGT. The CDR3 has 14 residues. CDR3 coding DNA: TGTGCCAGTTATGGACTAGCGGACACCGGGGAGCTGTTTTTT. This translates into CASYGLADTGELFF.

This clonotype was seen at least ten times. The V gene is TRBV27, the J gene TRBJ2-5; D is unresolved. The ends were cut back, 3 bases at V and 2 bases at J, with 7 bases in the middle. There are 13 residues in the CDR3. Germline CDR1 and CDR2: MNHEY and SMNVEV (reference sequence). This CDR3 reads CASSLNEQETQYF. DNA of the CDR3: TGTGCCAGCAGTTTGAACGAACAAGAGACCCAGTACTTC.

This clonotype was counted at least ten times. The chain carries TRBV20-1 and TRBJ2-5; a weak D match, TRBD1 (5 bases). This CDR3 contains 14 residues. Germline V CDR1 and CDR2: DFQATT, SNEGSKA (reference sequence). The V gene lost 6 bases and the J gene lost 5 bases, with 19 bases spanning the gap. As DNA, the CDR3 is TGCAGTGCCCCAGAAGACAGCCTGGGGGAGACCCAGTACTTC. Translation: CSAPEDSLGETQYF.

This clonotype was observed many times. The genes are TRBV7-2 and TRBJ2-2; 7 positions match TRBD2. The J segment lost 6 bases and the V segment lost 4 bases, leaving 5 bases of the junction unmatched. The CDR3 is 14 residues long. Germline V CDR1 and CDR2: SGHTA, FQGNSA. The CDR3 protein is CASSYTGGPGELFF. In nucleotides, the CDR3 is TGTGCCAGCAGCTACACGGGGGGTCCCGGGGAGCTGTTTTTT. Full variable domain (missing parts from reference TRBV7-2 and TRBJ2-2): GAGVSQSPSNKVTEKGKDVELRCDPISGHTALYWYRQSLGQGLEFLIYFQGNSAPDKSGLPSDRFSAERTGGSVSTLTIQRTQQEDSAVYLCASSYTGGPGELFFGEGSRLTVL.